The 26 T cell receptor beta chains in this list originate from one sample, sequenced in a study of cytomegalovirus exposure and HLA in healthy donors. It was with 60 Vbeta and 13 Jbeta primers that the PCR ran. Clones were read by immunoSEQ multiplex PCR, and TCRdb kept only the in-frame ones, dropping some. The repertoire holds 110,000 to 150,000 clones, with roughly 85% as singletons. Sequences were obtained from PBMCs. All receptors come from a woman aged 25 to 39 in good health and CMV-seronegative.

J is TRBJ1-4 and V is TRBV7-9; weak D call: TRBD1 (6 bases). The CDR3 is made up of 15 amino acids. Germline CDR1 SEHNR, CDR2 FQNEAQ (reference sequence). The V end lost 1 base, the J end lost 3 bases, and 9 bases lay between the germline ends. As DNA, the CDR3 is TGTGCCAGCAGCTTAGGGGACACAGCTAATGAAAAACTGTTTTTT. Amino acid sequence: CASSLGDTANEKLFF. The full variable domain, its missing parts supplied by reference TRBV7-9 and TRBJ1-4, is DTGVSQNPRHKITKRGQNVTFRCDPISEHNRLYWYRQTLGQGPEFLTYFQNEAQLEKSRLLSDRFSAERPKGSFSTLEIQRTEQGDSAMYLCASSLGDTANEKLFFGSGTQLSVL.

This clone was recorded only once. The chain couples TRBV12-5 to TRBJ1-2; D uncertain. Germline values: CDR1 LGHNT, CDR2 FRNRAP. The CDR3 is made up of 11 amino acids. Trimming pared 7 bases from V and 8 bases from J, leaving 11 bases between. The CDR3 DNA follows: TGTGCTAGTGCCACTCCGGGAGGCTACACCTTC. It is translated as CASATPGGYTF.

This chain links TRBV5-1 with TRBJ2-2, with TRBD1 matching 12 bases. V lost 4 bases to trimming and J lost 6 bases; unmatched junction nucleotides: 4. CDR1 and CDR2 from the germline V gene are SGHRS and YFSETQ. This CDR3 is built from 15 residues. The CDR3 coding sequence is TGCGCCAGCAGCGGGGACAGGGGGCCTGCCGGGGAGCTGTTTTTT. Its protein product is CASSGDRGPAGELFF.

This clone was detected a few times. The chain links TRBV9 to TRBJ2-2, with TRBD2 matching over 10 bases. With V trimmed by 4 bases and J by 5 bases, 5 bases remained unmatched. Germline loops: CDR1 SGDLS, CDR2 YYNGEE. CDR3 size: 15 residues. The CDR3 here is CASSFSGGTTGELFF. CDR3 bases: TGTGCCAGCAGCTTTAGCGGGGGGACTACCGGGGAGCTGTTTTTT.

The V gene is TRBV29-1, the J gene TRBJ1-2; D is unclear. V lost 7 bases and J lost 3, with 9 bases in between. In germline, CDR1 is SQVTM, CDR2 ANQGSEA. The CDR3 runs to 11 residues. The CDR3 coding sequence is TGCAGCGGGAGGGATTACTATGGCTACACCTTC. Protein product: CSGRDYYGYTF.

The CDR3 DNA is TGTGCCAGCAGTGGCCCCTCGGGGGGGAATGAAAAACTGTTTTTT. Protein sequence: CASSGPSGGNEKLFF. This chain uses TRBV6-1 with TRBJ1-4; D may be TRBD1 (5 bases). Trimming stripped 4 bases from V and 5 bases from J, with 14 bases between. Germline CDR1 and CDR2: MNHNS and SASEGT. The CDR3 has 15 amino acids.

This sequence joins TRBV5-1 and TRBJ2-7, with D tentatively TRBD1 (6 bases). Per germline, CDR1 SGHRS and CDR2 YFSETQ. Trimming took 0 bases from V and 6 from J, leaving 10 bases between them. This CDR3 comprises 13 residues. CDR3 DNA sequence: TGCGCCAGCAGCTTGGGGCAGGGGACCGAGCAGTACTTC. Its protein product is CASSLGQGTEQYF. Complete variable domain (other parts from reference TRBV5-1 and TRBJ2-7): KAGVTQTPRYLIKTRGQQVTLSCSPISGHRSVSWYQQTPGQGLQFLFEYFSETQRNKGNFPGRFSGRQFSNSRSEMNVSTLELGDSALYLCASSLGQGTEQYFGPGTRLTVT.

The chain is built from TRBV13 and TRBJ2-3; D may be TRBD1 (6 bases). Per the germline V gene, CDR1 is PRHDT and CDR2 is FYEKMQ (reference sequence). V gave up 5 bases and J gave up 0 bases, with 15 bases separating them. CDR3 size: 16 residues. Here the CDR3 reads CASSKLTGTSTDTQYF. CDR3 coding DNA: TGTGCCAGCAGCAAATTGACAGGTACTAGCACAGATACGCAGTATTTT.

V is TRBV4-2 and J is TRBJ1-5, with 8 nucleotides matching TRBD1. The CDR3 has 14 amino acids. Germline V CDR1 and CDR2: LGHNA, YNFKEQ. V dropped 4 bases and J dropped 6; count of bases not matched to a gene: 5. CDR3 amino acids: CASSPLTGAQPQHF. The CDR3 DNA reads TGTGCCAGCAGCCCTCTGACAGGGGCTCAGCCCCAGCATTTT.

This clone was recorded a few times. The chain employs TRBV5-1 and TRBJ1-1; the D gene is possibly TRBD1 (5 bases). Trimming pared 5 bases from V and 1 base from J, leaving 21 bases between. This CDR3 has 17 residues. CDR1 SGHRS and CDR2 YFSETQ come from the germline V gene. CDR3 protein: CASRGSGGIVPNTEAFF. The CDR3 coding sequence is TGCGCCAGCAGGGGGAGCGGGGGAATTGTTCCGAACACTGAAGCTTTCTTT.

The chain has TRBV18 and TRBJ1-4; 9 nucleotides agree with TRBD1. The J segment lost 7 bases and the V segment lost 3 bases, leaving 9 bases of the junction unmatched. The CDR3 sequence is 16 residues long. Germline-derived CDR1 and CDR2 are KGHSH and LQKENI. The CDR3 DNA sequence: TGTGCCAGCTCACCCGAAACAGGGGGCGCGGGTGAAAAACTGTTTTTT. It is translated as CASSPETGGAGEKLFF.

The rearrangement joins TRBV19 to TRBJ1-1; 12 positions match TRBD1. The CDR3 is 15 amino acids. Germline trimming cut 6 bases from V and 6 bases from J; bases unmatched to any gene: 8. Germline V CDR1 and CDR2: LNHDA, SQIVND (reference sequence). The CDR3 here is CASSLGTGGLSEAFF. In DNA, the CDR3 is TGTGCCAGTAGCCTTGGGACAGGGGGCCTGTCTGAAGCTTTCTTT.

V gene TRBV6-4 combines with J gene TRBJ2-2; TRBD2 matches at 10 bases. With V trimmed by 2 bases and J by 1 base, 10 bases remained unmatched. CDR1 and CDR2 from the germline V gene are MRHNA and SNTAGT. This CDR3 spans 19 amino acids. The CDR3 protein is CASSDKPLAGGRNTGELFF. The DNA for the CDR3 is TGTGCCAGCAGTGACAAACCTTTAGCGGGAGGTCGGAACACCGGGGAGCTGTTTTTT.

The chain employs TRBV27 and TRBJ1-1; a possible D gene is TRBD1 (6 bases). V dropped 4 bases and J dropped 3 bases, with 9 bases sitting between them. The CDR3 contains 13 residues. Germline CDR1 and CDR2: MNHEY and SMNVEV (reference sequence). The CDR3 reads CASSSGEYTEAFF. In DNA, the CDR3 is TGTGCCAGCAGTTCAGGGGAGTACACTGAAGCTTTCTTT.

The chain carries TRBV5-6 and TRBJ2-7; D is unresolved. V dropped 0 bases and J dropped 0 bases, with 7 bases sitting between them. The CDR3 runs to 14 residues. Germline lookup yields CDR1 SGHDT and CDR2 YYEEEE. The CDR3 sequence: CASSLGFSSYEQYF. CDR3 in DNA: TGTGCCAGCAGCTTGGGCTTCAGCTCCTACGAGCAGTACTTC.

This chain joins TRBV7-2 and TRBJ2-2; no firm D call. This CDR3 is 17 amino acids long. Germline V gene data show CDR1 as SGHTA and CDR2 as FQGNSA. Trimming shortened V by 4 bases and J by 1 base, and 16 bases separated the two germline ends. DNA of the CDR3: TGTGCCAGCAGCTCTCCGGCGGTACAAGGGAACACCGGGGAGCTGTTTTTT. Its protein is CASSSPAVQGNTGELFF.

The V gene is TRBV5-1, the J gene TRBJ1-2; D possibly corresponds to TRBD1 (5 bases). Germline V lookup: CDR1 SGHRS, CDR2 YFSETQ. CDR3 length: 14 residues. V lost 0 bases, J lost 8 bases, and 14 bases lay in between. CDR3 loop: CASSLAAAGQGYTF. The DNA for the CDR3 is TGCGCCAGCAGCTTGGCCGCGGCAGGACAAGGCTACACCTTC.

The CDR3 region is CASSEGRGRNTEAFF. As DNA, the CDR3 is TGTGCCAGCAGTGAAGGGCGCGGGAGGAACACTGAAGCTTTCTTT. The chain is built from TRBV2 and TRBJ1-1; D is unclear. Trimming took off 1 base at V and 1 base at J, with 10 bases between the two ends. Germline CDR1 is SNHLY and CDR2 is FYNNEI. This CDR3 has 15 residues.

In nucleotides, the CDR3 is TGTGCCAGCTCCTCGGGGGTCCTTACATCATCCTCCCCAGAGACCCAGTACTTC. Its translation is CASSSGVLTSSSPETQYF. The chain carries TRBV18 and TRBJ2-5; a weak D match, TRBD2 (6 bases). The germline V and J ends were trimmed by 6 bases and 4 bases, with 27 bases remaining between them. This CDR3 contains 18 residues. Germline V gives CDR1 KGHSH, CDR2 LQKENI.

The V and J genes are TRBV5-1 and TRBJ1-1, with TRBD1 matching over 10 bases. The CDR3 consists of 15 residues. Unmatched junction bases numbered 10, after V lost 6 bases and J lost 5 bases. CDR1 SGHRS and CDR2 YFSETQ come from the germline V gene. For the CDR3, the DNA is TGCGCCAGCACCTTAGGACAGGGGGTATGGACTGAAGCTTTCTTT. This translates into CASTLGQGVWTEAFF.

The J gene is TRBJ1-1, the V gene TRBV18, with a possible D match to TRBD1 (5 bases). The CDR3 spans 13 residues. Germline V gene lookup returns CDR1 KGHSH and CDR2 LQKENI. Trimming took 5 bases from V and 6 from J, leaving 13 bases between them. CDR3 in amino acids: CASSFTGVAEAFF. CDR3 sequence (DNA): TGTGCCAGCTCATTCACGGGGGTTGCTGAAGCTTTCTTT.

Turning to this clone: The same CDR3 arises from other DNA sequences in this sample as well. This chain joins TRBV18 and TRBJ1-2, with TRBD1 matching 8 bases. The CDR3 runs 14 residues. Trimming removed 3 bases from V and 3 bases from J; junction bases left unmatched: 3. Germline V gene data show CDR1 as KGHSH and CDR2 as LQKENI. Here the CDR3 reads CASSPAGGDYGYTF. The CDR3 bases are TGTGCCAGCTCACCCGCAGGGGGCGACTATGGCTACACCTTC.

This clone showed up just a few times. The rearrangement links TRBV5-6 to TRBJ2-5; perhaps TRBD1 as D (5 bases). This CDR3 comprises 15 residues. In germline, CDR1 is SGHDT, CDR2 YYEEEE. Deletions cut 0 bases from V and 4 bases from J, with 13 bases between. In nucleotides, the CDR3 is TGTGCCAGCAGCTTGGCGCCTTCAGGGCTAGAGACCCAGTACTTC. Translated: CASSLAPSGLETQYF.

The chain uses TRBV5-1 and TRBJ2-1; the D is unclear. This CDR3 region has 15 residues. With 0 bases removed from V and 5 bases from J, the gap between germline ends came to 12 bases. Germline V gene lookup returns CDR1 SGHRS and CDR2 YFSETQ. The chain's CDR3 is CASSLEQQSNNEQFF. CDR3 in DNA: TGCGCCAGCAGCTTGGAACAGCAAAGTAACAATGAGCAGTTCTTC.

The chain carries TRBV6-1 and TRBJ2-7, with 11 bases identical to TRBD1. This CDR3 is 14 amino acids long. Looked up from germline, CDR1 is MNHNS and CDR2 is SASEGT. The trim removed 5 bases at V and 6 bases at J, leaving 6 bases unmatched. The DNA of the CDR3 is TGTGCCAGCAGTTTCCCCGGGACAGGGGGCGAGCAGTACTTC. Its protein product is CASSFPGTGGEQYF.

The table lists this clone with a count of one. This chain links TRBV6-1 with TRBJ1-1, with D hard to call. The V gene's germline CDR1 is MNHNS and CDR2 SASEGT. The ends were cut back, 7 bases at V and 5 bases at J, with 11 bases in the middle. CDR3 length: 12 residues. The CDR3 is CASMADGTEAFF. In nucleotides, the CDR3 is TGTGCCAGCATGGCGGATGGGACTGAAGCTTTCTTT.